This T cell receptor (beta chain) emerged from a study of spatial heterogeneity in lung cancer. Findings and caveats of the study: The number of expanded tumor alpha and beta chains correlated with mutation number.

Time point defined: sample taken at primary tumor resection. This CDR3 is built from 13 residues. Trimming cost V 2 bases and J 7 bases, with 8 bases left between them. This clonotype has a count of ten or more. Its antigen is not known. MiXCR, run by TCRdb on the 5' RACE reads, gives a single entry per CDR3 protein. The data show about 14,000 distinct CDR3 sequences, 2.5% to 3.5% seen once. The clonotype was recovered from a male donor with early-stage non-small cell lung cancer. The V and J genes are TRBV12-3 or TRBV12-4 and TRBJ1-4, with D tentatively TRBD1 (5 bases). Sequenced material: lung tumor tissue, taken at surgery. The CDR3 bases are TGTGCCAGCAGTTTACAGGGCCGTGAAAAACTGTTTTTT. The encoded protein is CASSLQGREKLFF.